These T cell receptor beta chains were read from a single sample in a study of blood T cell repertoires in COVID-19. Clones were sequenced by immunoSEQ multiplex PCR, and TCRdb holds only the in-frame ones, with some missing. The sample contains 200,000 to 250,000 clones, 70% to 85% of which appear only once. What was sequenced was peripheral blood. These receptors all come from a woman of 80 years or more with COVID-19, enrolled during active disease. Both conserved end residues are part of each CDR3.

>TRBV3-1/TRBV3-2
CASSLNRGYGYGYTF
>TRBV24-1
CATKPDRGRNTIYF
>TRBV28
CATTPGTGVGQPQHF
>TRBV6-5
CASSTSTGLGQPQYF
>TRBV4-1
CASSPPRAAGPYNEQFF
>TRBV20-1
CSASRLAERGEQFF
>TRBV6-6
CASAQGAEAEAFF
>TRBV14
CASSQAYTVNSPLHF
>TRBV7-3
CASSLRGETQYF
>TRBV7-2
CASSRDIFYEQYF
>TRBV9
CASSWASGGAWELFF
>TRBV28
CASSQDRVRTSEAFF
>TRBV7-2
CASSLFSYEQYF
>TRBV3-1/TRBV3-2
CASSHLSDTQYF
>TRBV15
CATSTDRVPGELFF
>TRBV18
CASSPGLRNTEAFF
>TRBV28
CASSLGRGISGYTF
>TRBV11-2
CASSLDRWSNEQFF
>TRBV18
CASSPPSVSTEAFF
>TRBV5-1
CASSLPGGYEQYF
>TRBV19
CAGKDTNGYGYTF
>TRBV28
CASSHSGVAASYEQYF
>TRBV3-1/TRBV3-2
CASSGGAYTIYF
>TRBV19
CASSLGDRNTEAFF
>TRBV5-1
CASSLFPVNSGANVLTF
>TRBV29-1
CSVDPGQRETQYF
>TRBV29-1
CSVGPSGTNTGELFF
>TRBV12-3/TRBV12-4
CASSYGGNTIYF
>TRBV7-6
CASSLTSGGTYEQYF
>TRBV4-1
CASSRGQSYNEQFF
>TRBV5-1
CASSVTGVTYEQYF
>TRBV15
CATSRDGLATETQYF
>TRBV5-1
CASSLQRPQETQYF
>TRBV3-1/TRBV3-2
CASSPGTGGGYGYTF
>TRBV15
CATSRGSGGQNTEAFF
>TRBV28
CASSATGLKPGSPLHF
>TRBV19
CASRSFSDYNEQFF
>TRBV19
CASSIGGGANYGYTF
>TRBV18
CASSPQGYETQYF
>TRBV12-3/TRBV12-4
CASNRNEQFF
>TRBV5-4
CASSTRVSGGDNEQFF
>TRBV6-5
CATRVEDSNNEQFF
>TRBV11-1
CASSWEGRLNTEAFF
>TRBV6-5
CASSKEGATDTEAFF
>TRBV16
CASSQKGLATSTEQYF
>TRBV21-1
CASLAPSGRVQEETQYF
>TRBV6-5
CASSKPGHGYGYTF
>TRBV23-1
CASSPLGDYNSPLHF
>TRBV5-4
CASSATGADTQYF